A single sample is the source of the 14 T cell receptor beta chains below, sequenced in a study of vaccination effects on CD4 cells after COVID-19. Repertoires were generated with immunoSEQ multiplex PCR, while TCRdb's copy carries only in-frame clones and drops some. The sample has tens of thousands of clones, about 80% seen once. Their specific antigens are unknown. Antigen-specific CD4+ T cells were first expanded with viral peptide pools by the ViraFEST assay and only then sequenced. Following an approximately 9-day culture, CD4+ T cells were purified. Two-dose vaccination with either BNT162b2 or mRNA-1273 was given to the participants. The sample here was CD4+ T cells from PBMCs cultured with HCoV-OC43 spike peptides, taken after COVID-19 vaccination. Specified subset: HCoV-OC43 spike overlapping peptide pool stimulation. These TCRs come from a human donor who received a COVID-19 vaccine.

A single count supports this clone. The chain has TRBV18 and TRBJ1-1; D remains unclear. The CDR3 is made up of 15 amino acids. Germline V gene lookup returns CDR1 KGHSH and CDR2 LQKENI. The germline V and J ends were trimmed by 3 bases and 0 bases, with 11 bases remaining between them. The CDR3 protein is CASSPLARMNTEAFF. The CDR3 bases are TGTGCCAGCTCACCTCTGGCTCGGATGAACACTGAAGCTTTCTTT.

This clone was seen only a few times. The chain links TRBV24-1 to TRBJ2-3; D ambiguous. The ends were cut back, 7 bases at V and 4 bases at J, with 14 bases in the middle. The CDR3 is 14 residues long. Germline CDR1 reads KGHDR; CDR2 reads SFDVKD. CDR3 sequence (DNA): TGTGCCACCAGCCATTCCTCGACATCAGATACGCAGTATTTT. This encodes CATSHSSTSDTQYF.

The chain employs TRBV10-1 and TRBJ2-7, with 15 bases lining up with TRBD2. V lost 4 bases to trimming and J lost 1 base; unmatched junction nucleotides: 20. The CDR3 is made up of 22 amino acids. Germline V lookup: CDR1 WNHNN, CDR2 SYGVQD (reference sequence). The CDR3 DNA follows: TGCGCCAGCAGTGGGGGGGACAGGGAGAGGACTAGCGGGGGGGGATCTTCCTACGAGCAGTACGTC. It specifies CASSGGDRERTSGGGSSYEQYV.

The J gene is TRBJ2-1, the V gene TRBV2; TRBD1 agrees at 8 bases. The CDR3 totals 14 residues. Germline V lookup: CDR1 SNHLY, CDR2 FYNNEI. V gave up 6 bases and J gave up 0 bases; unmatched junction bases: 1. CDR3 amino acids: CASSTGGSYNEQFF. The CDR3 DNA reads as TGTGCCAGCAGCACAGGGGGCTCCTACAATGAGCAGTTCTTC. Drawing the rest from reference TRBV2 and TRBJ2-1, the complete variable domain is EPEVTQTPSHQVTQMGQEVILRCVPISNHLYFYWYRQILGQKVEFLVSFYNNEISEKSEIFDDQFSVERPDGSNFTLKIRSTKLEDSAMYFCASSTGGSYNEQFFGPGTRLTVL.

This rearrangement joins TRBV9 to TRBJ1-3; D is undetermined. Per germline, CDR1 SGDLS and CDR2 YYNGEE. This CDR3 is 15 amino acids long. The germline V and J ends were trimmed by 2 bases and 0 bases, with 9 bases remaining between them. The CDR3 spells CASSVEAVSGNTIYF. Here the CDR3 DNA reads TGTGCCAGCAGCGTCGAGGCCGTCTCTGGAAACACCATATATTTT.

The rearrangement joins TRBV6-4 to TRBJ1-2; perhaps TRBD1 as D (6 bases). Germline V gene sequence: CDR1 MRHNA, CDR2 SNTAGT. There are 14 residues in the CDR3. V was pared by 2 bases and J by 3 bases, with 10 bases between. The CDR3 DNA is TGTGCCAGCAGTGACCGGGCAGGGGACTATGGCTACACCTTC. Protein sequence: CASSDRAGDYGYTF.

In its sample, this clone was seen a few times. This chain links TRBV2 with TRBJ2-7; D might be TRBD1 or TRBD2, each matching 5 bases. Germline assignment: CDR1 SNHLY and CDR2 FYNNEI. The CDR3 has 15 amino acids. V dropped 6 bases and J dropped 2 bases, with 17 bases sitting between them. The CDR3 sequence: CASRSRDGVTYEQYV. CDR3 sequence (DNA): TGTGCCAGCAGGAGCAGGGACGGGGTAACCTACGAGCAGTACGTC.

This chain uses TRBV28 with TRBJ2-1, with 7 bases lining up with TRBD1. J lost 9 bases, V lost 6 bases, and 14 bases had no gene match. Germline-derived CDR1 and CDR2 are MDHEN and SYDVKM. This CDR3 region has 15 residues. The CDR3, as DNA: TGTGCCAGCAGACCCGACACAGGGGTAGGTAGTGAGCAGTTCTTC. Its protein product is CASRPDTGVGSEQFF.

This chain joins TRBV7-3 and TRBJ2-3; the D gene is possibly TRBD1 (5 bases). Between the trimmed V and J ends, which lost 0 bases and 1 base, there was a span of 8 bases. Germline V CDR1 and CDR2: SGHTA, FQGTGA. CDR3 size: 15 residues. CDR3 residues: CASSLTVQGTDTQYF. The CDR3, as DNA: TGTGCCAGCAGCTTAACGGTACAGGGCACAGATACGCAGTATTTT.

This clone was recorded only once. V gene TRBV19 combines with J gene TRBJ2-2; 8 bases are shared with TRBD1. This CDR3 is 15 amino acids long. The V and J ends lost 5 bases and 3 bases, in that order; junction bases with no gene match: 5. Per the germline V gene, CDR1 is LNHDA and CDR2 is SQIVND (reference sequence). CDR3 loop: CASSSDRADTGELFF. The CDR3, as DNA: TGTGCCAGTAGTTCGGACAGGGCCGACACCGGGGAGCTGTTTTTT.

The genes are TRBV6-4 and TRBJ2-2; 8 nucleotides match TRBD1. CDR1 and CDR2 (germline): MRHNA, SNTAGT. V dropped 8 bases and J dropped 4; count of bases not matched to a gene: 6. The CDR3 consists of 14 residues. The CDR3 nucleotides read TGTGCCAGCTCCTCCGGGACAGGCACCGGGGAGCTGTTTTTT. This codes for CASSSGTGTGELFF.

The V call is TRBV2, the J call TRBJ1-2; 12 bases match TRBD1. The CDR3 is 15 amino acids. V lost 8 bases, J lost 4 bases, and 8 bases stayed unmatched. Germline V gives CDR1 SNHLY, CDR2 FYNNEI. For the CDR3, the DNA is TGTGCCAGCGATGAACCGGGACAGGGGGCCTATGGCTACACCTTC. This gives the protein CASDEPGQGAYGYTF.

This chain uses TRBV7-2 with TRBJ1-4; 9 nucleotides match TRBD1. J lost 7 bases, V lost 0 bases, and 6 bases had no gene match. Germline assignment: CDR1 SGHTA and CDR2 FQGNSA. The length of the CDR3 is 16 residues. This CDR3 is CASSLAVGQGVEKLFF. The CDR3, as DNA: TGTGCCAGCAGCTTAGCTGTGGGACAGGGCGTTGAAAAACTGTTTTTT.

The chain uses TRBV3-1 (or the pseudogene TRBV3-2) and TRBJ1-4; D is perhaps TRBD1 (5 bases). Between the trimmed V and J ends, which lost 4 bases and 8 bases, there was a span of 11 bases. Germline CDR1 LGHDT, CDR2 YNNKEL (reference sequence). This CDR3 has 13 residues. The CDR3, as DNA: TGTGCCAGCAGCCGGGGGGGACGGGAAAAACTGTTTTTT. This sequence encodes CASSRGGREKLFF.